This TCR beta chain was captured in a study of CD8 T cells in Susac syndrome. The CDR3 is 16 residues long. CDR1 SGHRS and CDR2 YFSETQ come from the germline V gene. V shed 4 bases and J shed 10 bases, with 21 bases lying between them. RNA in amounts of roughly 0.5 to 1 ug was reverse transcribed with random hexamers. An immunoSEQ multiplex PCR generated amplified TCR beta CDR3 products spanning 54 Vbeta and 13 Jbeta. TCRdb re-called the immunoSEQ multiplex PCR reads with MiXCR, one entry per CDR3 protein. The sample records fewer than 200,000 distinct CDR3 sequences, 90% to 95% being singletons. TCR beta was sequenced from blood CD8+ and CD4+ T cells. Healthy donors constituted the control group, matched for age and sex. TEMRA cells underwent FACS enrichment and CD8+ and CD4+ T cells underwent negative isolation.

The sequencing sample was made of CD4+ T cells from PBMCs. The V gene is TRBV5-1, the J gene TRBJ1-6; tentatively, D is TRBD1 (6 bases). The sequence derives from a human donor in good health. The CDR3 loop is CASSKVKQGVGSPLHF. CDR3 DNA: TGCGCCAGCAGCAAAGTCAAACAGGGTGTCGGGTCACCCCTCCACTTT. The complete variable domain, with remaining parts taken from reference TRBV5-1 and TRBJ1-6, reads KAGVTQTPRYLIKTRGQQVTLSCSPISGHRSVSWYQQTPGQGLQFLFEYFSETQRNKGNFPGRFSGRQFSNSRSEMNVSTLELGDSALYLCASSKVKQGVGSPLHFGNGTRLTVT.